This passage covers 24 T cell receptor beta chains from one sample sequenced in a study of cytomegalovirus exposure and HLA in healthy donors listed by TCRdb under 2017. The receptor library was made with the immunoSEQ multiplex PCR assay. For the multiplex PCR, a mixture combining 60 forward primers for TCR Vbeta segments and 13 reverse primers for TCR Jbeta segments was used. TCRdb retrieved this table from immuneACCESS and kept in-frame rearrangements only. Not all clones are present; in checked studies, unresolved V genes account for under half, and no reason is known for the remainder. Across this sample there are under 200,000 clones, with about 80% seen only once. Around 2% of the sample lies in the top ten. Material for sequencing was PBMCs. The receptor set was obtained from a woman between 18 and 29 years old in good health and CMV-seropositive.

J is TRBJ2-5 and V is TRBV5-1; 7 bases agree with TRBD1. Germline CDR1 SGHRS, CDR2 YFSETQ. This CDR3 is built from 15 residues. Trimming took 1 base from V and 1 from J; bases not matched to a gene: 4. The chain's CDR3 is CASSLSAGGQETQYF. The CDR3 DNA reads TGCGCCAGCAGCTTGTCGGCAGGGGGCCAAGAGACCCAGTACTTC.

The chain carries TRBV29-1 and TRBJ2-1; possibly TRBD1 for D (6 bases). V shed 4 bases and J shed 0 bases, with 10 bases lying between them. Germline V CDR1 and CDR2: SQVTM, ANQGSEA. CDR3 length: 14 amino acids. CDR3 coding DNA: TGCAGCGTTGTAGGGGGAAGCTCCTACAATGAGCAGTTCTTC. Its translation: CSVVGGSSYNEQFF.

V gene TRBV5-4 combines with J gene TRBJ1-3; D unresolved. The length of the CDR3 is 13 residues. CDR1 and CDR2 (germline): SGHNT, YYREEE (reference sequence). V shed 0 bases and J shed 4 bases, with 5 bases lying between them. CDR3 nucleotide sequence: TGTGCCAGCAGCTTGGACGGGGGAAACACCATATATTTT. As protein: CASSLDGGNTIYF.

This chain joins TRBV6-6 and TRBJ2-2; 9 bases fit TRBD1. Looked up from germline, CDR1 is MNHNY and CDR2 is SVGAGI (reference sequence). The CDR3 has 15 residues. The V gene end was trimmed by 6 bases and the J gene end by 10 bases; junction bases not matched to a gene: 12. CDR3 protein: CASSGRTGDREELFF. DNA of the CDR3: TGTGCCAGCAGCGGGCGGACAGGGGATCGGGAGGAGCTGTTTTTT.

In DNA, the CDR3 is TGTGCCAGTAGTATAAGGGGGCACGGTGAAGCTTTCTTT. This gives the protein CASSIRGHGEAFF. V and J are TRBV19 and TRBJ1-1, with 7 bases that match TRBD1. Germline V lookup: CDR1 LNHDA, CDR2 SQIVND (reference sequence). The trim removed 2 bases at V and 7 bases at J, leaving 4 bases unmatched. The CDR3 extends over 13 amino acids.

The chain links TRBV5-4 to TRBJ1-1, with D perhaps TRBD1 (6 bases). With 2 bases removed from V and 11 bases from J, the gap between germline ends came to 13 bases. This CDR3 region has 12 residues. Germline V gene sequence: CDR1 SGHNT, CDR2 YYREEE (reference sequence). In DNA, the CDR3 is TGTGCCAGCAGCTTCATACAGGGCCACGCTTTCTTT. It translates to CASSFIQGHAFF.

The chain recombines TRBV4-2 with TRBJ1-2; the D gene is possibly TRBD1 (6 bases). V lost 0 bases and J 0 bases, leaving 20 bases between the germline ends. CDR1 is LGHNA, CDR2 YNFKEQ, per germline. The CDR3 is made up of 19 amino acids. CDR3 in DNA: TGTGCCAGCAGCCAAGAGATCTCAGGGGTGGAGATGGCTAACTATGGCTACACCTTC. Its translation: CASSQEISGVEMANYGYTF.

The chain employs TRBV29-1 and TRBJ1-3; D ambiguous. The CDR3 is 11 amino acids. Germline V CDR1 and CDR2: SQVTM, ANQGSEA. With 7 bases removed from V and 4 bases from J, the gap between germline ends came to 8 bases. CDR3 protein: CSAEGGNTIYF. For the CDR3, the DNA is TGCAGCGCCGAGGGCGGAAACACCATATATTTT.

This rearrangement joins TRBV14 to TRBJ1-2, with TRBD1 matching over 8 bases. J lost 0 bases, V lost 4 bases, and 7 bases had no gene match. Germline-derived CDR1 and CDR2 are SGHDN and FVKESK. This CDR3 is 16 amino acids long. The CDR3 region is CASSPDRVGANYGYTF. The CDR3 DNA is TGTGCCAGCAGCCCGGACAGGGTCGGGGCTAACTATGGCTACACCTTC. Using reference TRBV14 and TRBJ1-2 for the parts outside the CDR3, the full variable domain is EAGVTQFPSHSVIEKGQTVTLRCDPISGHDNLYWYRRVMGKEIKFLLHFVKESKQDESGMPNNRFLAERTGGTYSTLKVQPAELEDSGVYFCASSPDRVGANYGYTFGSGTRLTVV.

This chain uses TRBV28 with TRBJ1-1, with D tentatively TRBD1 (5 bases). This CDR3 is 14 amino acids long. The V end lost 11 bases, the J end lost 2 bases, and 18 bases lay between the germline ends. The germline CDR1 and CDR2 sequences are MDHEN and SYDVKM. CDR3 amino acids: CALQAGVPNTEAFF. CDR3 nucleotide sequence: TGTGCCTTACAGGCGGGGGTGCCCAACACTGAAGCTTTCTTT.

This clone was seen only a few times. The V call is TRBV5-1, the J call TRBJ1-6, with 8 bases matching TRBD1. Germline CDR1 and CDR2: SGHRS and YFSETQ. V lost 5 bases, J lost 7 bases, and 5 bases stayed unmatched. There are 14 residues in the CDR3. The CDR3 nucleotides read TGCGCCAGCAGATTCAGACAGGGGAATTCACCCCTCCACTTT. It encodes CASRFRQGNSPLHF.

The chain joins TRBV7-3 to TRBJ1-6, with TRBD1 matching 9 bases. In germline, CDR1 is SGHTA, CDR2 FQGTGA. V lost 3 bases to trimming and J lost 10 bases; unmatched junction nucleotides: 4. The CDR3 is 14 residues long. The CDR3 loop is CASSFGQGRSPLHF. The CDR3 coding sequence is TGTGCCAGCAGCTTTGGACAGGGGCGCTCACCCCTCCACTTT.

Worth noting for this clone: The sample has other DNA sequences that encode this CDR3 too. The chain has TRBV11-2 and TRBJ2-7, with TRBD1 as a possible D gene (6 bases). The V end was cut by 8 bases, the J end by 0 bases, with 11 bases between. This CDR3 region has 13 residues. The germline V gene has CDR1 SGHAT and CDR2 FQNNGV. The CDR3 nucleotides read TGTGCCAGCCGCGCAGGGGCCTCCTACGAGCAGTACTTC. It yields the protein CASRAGASYEQYF.

In DNA, the CDR3 is TGTGCCAGCAGCCTCGACAGGCCGAACACCGGGGAGCTGTTTTTT. It is translated as CASSLDRPNTGELFF. This chain links TRBV7-2 with TRBJ2-2, with D possibly matching TRBD1 (6 bases). The CDR3 is 15 residues long. CDR1 is SGHTA and CDR2 is FQGNSA in the germline V gene. V shed 5 bases and J shed 0 bases, with 10 bases lying between them.

This chain uses TRBV29-1 with TRBJ1-2, with 7 bases matching TRBD1. The CDR3 is made up of 17 amino acids. Trimming cost V 0 bases and J 1 base; bases outside gene matches: 11. Germline V gene data show CDR1 as SQVTM and CDR2 as ANQGSEA. CDR3 in DNA: TGCAGCGTTGAAGATCTTGCTTGGCGGGACAGTAACTATGGCTACACCTTC. Its translation is CSVEDLAWRDSNYGYTF.

This chain links TRBV28 with TRBJ2-7; D not certain. The CDR3 loop spans 14 amino acids. Trimming left V 3 bases short and J 5 bases short, with 14 bases between. CDR1 MDHEN and CDR2 SYDVKM come from the germline V gene. Here the CDR3 DNA reads TGTGCCAGCAGTTTCCAGGTCCTCTGGGACGAGCAGTACTTC. Translating gives CASSFQVLWDEQYF.

V usage is TRBV11-1 and J usage is TRBJ2-6; D ambiguous. The length of the CDR3 is 14 residues. Trimming shortened V by 0 bases and J by 6 bases, and 6 bases separated the two germline ends. CDR1 is SGHAT and CDR2 is FQDESV in the germline V gene (reference sequence). In nucleotides, the CDR3 is TGTGCCAGCAGCTTAGCTCCAAAGGCCAACGTCCTGACTTTC. Translating it yields CASSLAPKANVLTF.

This chain links TRBV7-3 with TRBJ1-6; D unclear. With 1 base removed from V and 8 bases from J, the gap between germline ends came to 6 bases. CDR1 SGHTA and CDR2 FQGTGA come from the germline V gene. This CDR3 spans 13 amino acids. In DNA form, the CDR3 reads TGTGCCAGCAGCTTAAGTCCGGATTCACCCCTCCACTTT. Translating it yields CASSLSPDSPLHF. The full variable domain, with the rest looked up from reference TRBV7-3 and TRBJ1-6, is GAGVSQTPSNKVTEKGKYVELRCDPISGHTALYWYRQSLGQGPEFLIYFQGTGAADDSGLPNDRFFAVRPEGSVSTLKIQRTERGDSAVYLCASSLSPDSPLHFGNGTRLTVT.

Written as DNA, the CDR3 is TGTGCCAGCAGTTACGAGATGTCTGGGGCCAACGTCCTGACTTTC. Amino acid sequence: CASSYEMSGANVLTF. The rearrangement uses TRBV6-5 and TRBJ2-6; no definite D call. Germline CDR1 is MNHEY and CDR2 is SVGAGI. The CDR3 spans 15 residues. V gave up 2 bases and J gave up 1 base, with 6 bases separating them.

CDR3 DNA sequence: TGTGCCAGCAGCTTTGATCAGGGTCGGCAGCCCCAGCATTTT. Translating gives CASSFDQGRQPQHF. V usage is TRBV7-9 and J usage is TRBJ1-5; a weak D match, TRBD1 (5 bases). The V end lost 3 bases, the J end lost 7 bases, and 13 bases lay between the germline ends. The CDR3 length is 14 residues. Germline CDR1 reads SEHNR; CDR2 reads FQNEAQ (reference sequence).

This chain joins TRBV11-2 and TRBJ2-5, with TRBD2 as a possible D gene (5 bases). Germline V gene data show CDR1 as SGHAT and CDR2 as FQNNGV. Trimming took 5 bases from V and 5 from J, leaving 21 bases between them. CDR3 size: 16 residues. The CDR3 nucleotides read TGTGCCAGCAGCCTCCCGCGTACACGGGGTTTCGAGACCCAGTACTTC. It encodes CASSLPRTRGFETQYF.

On this clone itself: The sample carries other DNA sequences with the same CDR3. This chain uses TRBV5-1 with TRBJ2-5, with D perhaps TRBD1 (5 bases). The CDR3 is made up of 14 amino acids. V dropped 0 bases and J dropped 2 bases, with 8 bases sitting between them. Per germline, CDR1 SGHRS and CDR2 YFSETQ. CDR3 in amino acids: CASSLAGIQETQYF. The CDR3 DNA reads as TGCGCCAGCAGCTTGGCAGGGATACAAGAGACCCAGTACTTC. The full variable domain, its missing parts supplied by reference TRBV5-1 and TRBJ2-5, is KAGVTQTPRYLIKTRGQQVTLSCSPISGHRSVSWYQQTPGQGLQFLFEYFSETQRNKGNFPGRFSGRQFSNSRSEMNVSTLELGDSALYLCASSLAGIQETQYFGPGTRLLVL.

About this clone: One end of the junction varies from germline; a read error may be responsible. J is TRBJ1-5 and V is TRBV2; 7 bases match TRBD1. The CDR3 runs to 14 residues. Germline CDR1 SNHLY, CDR2 FYNNEI. The CDR3 spells CASSEDRVSQPQHF. In nucleotides, the CDR3 is TGTGCCAGCAGCGAAGACAGGGTTAGTCAGCCCCAGCATTTT. The variable domain in full, completed from reference TRBV2 and TRBJ1-5, reads EPEVTQTPSHQVTQMGQEVILRCVPISNHLYFYWYRQILGQKVEFLVSFYNNEISEKSEIFDDQFSVERPDGSNFTLKIRSTKLEDSAMYFCASSEDRVSQPQHFGDGTRLSIL.

This clone came up a few times. The rearrangement joins TRBV19 to TRBJ1-2; 7 bases fit TRBD1. Trimming took 0 bases from V and 7 from J; bases not matched to a gene: 5. The CDR3 runs to 14 residues. Germline values: CDR1 LNHDA, CDR2 SQIVND (reference sequence). As DNA, the CDR3 is TGTGCCAGTAGTATAGATTGGGACAGAACTGGCTACACCTTC. This gives the protein CASSIDWDRTGYTF.